This T cell receptor beta chain was identified during a study of T cell responses to AZD1222 COVID-19 vaccine. This CDR3 has 15 residues. V was clipped by 6 bases and J by 1 base; unmatched bases: 5. Germline V gene data show CDR1 as MNHEY and CDR2 as SVGEGT. Sequencing used immunoSEQ multiplex PCR; TCRdb keeps in-frame clones, though not all of them. The top ten clones hold less than 1% of a sample with around 140,000 clones, 90% to 95% of them seen once. The chain employs TRBV6-2 or TRBV6-3 and TRBJ2-3; 9 bases are a match to TRBD1. Sample: peripheral blood, taken on day 0 of MenACWY control vaccination. This TCR came from an adult in good health. CDR3 sequence (DNA): TGTGCCAGCAGCCCCCGGGACAGGGGCACAGATACGCAGTATTTT. It translates to CASSPRDRGTDTQYF.